This TCR beta chain was recorded in a study of vaccination and CD4 T cells after COVID-19. On the study more broadly: The authors used overlapping spike peptides from SARS-CoV-2, HCoV-NL63, HCoV-OC43 and HCoV-229E to stimulate cells. Study conclusions and caveats: For convalescent patients, a median around 90% of reactive clones surfaced exclusively after vaccination. This study had few convalescent patients and no early post-infection samples.

As to treatment: approximately 9-day PBMC culture with coronavirus spike peptide pools or control peptides (ViraFEST assay). An Oncomine TCR Beta short-read assay was used to sequence the DNA from cultured CD4+ T cells. TCRdb re-analysed the PCR reads in MiXCR, keeping a single row per CDR3 protein. This sample has approximately 7,000 distinct CDR3 sequences; 66% occur once, and the top ten carry 20% to 25%. The ends were cut back, 0 bases at V and 5 bases at J, with 10 bases in the middle. Germline CDR1 is DFQATT and CDR2 is SNEGSKA (reference sequence). The CDR3 spans 13 residues. Details on this clonotype: Antigen unknown.

The rearrangement joins TRBV20-1 to TRBJ2-5; D unclear. The sample was CD4+ T cells from blood, cultured in vitro. The receptor's source is a human donor who had recovered from COVID-19. The CDR3 loop reads CSARDLVRETQYF. The CDR3 nucleotides are TGCAGTGCTAGAGATTTGGTTAGGGAGACCCAGTACTTC.